The TCR beta chain described here comes from a study of blood T cell repertoires in COVID-19. Original methodology: Estimates of nucleated cell counts were drawn from the amplification of reference gene primers. Measured with immunoSEQ multiplex PCR; TCRdb has only the in-frame clones, and not every one. That table supplies the V and J calls and clone size; D and trimming were determined from the DNA. The data hold tens of thousands of clones, with about 80% observed a single time. This clone was picked up one time. CDR3 size: 14 residues. Germline values: CDR1 SGDLS, CDR2 YYNGEE. Deletions cut 3 bases from V and 7 bases from J, with 17 bases between.

The sequence derives from a human donor in a cohort sampled during active COVID-19. Material: peripheral blood. The V and J genes are TRBV9 and TRBJ2-7, with D possibly TRBD2 on 6 matching bases. The CDR3 loop is CASSGGYSSDEQYF. DNA for the CDR3: TGTGCCAGCAGCGGGGGTTACTCTAGCGATGAGCAGTACTTC.